This T cell receptor (beta chain) derives from a study of cytomegalovirus exposure and HLA in healthy donors. On this clone itself: The antigen is unknown.

Researchers ran the PCR with 60 Vbeta and 13 Jbeta primers. Here immunoSEQ multiplex PCR was the method, and the copy in TCRdb shows in-frame clones only, minus some. This table has fewer than 150,000 clones, roughly 85% appearing once. Whole-study results and caveats: The authors considered a cluster of highly shared sequence variants likely to be a sequencing artifact. A later analysis linked a missense variant in DCLRE1C to the trimming of TCR beta V and J genes. It was reported that TCR beta sequences correctly inferred the HLA-A and HLA-B alleles for most subjects.

Germline V gene sequence: CDR1 SEHNR, CDR2 FQNEAQ (reference sequence). The CDR3 has 13 amino acids. Trimming took off 5 bases at V and 7 bases at J, with 12 bases between the two ends. The chain employs TRBV7-9 and TRBJ1-5; no reliable D call. The sample comprised PBMCs. This receptor was identified in a woman aged 30 to 39 in good health and CMV-seropositive. CDR3 coding DNA: TGTGCCAGCAGCCCCTACGGTGAGCAGCCCCAGCATTTT. This sequence encodes CASSPYGEQPQHF.